The 24 T cell receptor beta chains listed next were all sequenced from one sample in a study of neurological immune-mediated disorders. The time point was: longitudinal time-point 3. MiXCR was run by TCRdb on the 5' RACE reads, yielding one entry per CDR3 protein. In the table there are 93,000 or so distinct CDR3 sequences, less than 14% of which are singletons. Material for sequencing was PBMCs. The receptors were sampled from a female donor with HTLV-1-associated myelopathy (HAM/TSP).

This clonotype was detected many times. The chain employs TRBV27 and TRBJ2-3; no clear D gene. V dropped 10 bases and J dropped 3 bases, with 8 bases sitting between them. Germline values: CDR1 MNHEY, CDR2 SMNVEV (reference sequence). The CDR3 spans 11 residues. CDR3 in DNA: TGTGCCACCAAGAGGACAGATACGCAGTATTTT. Translated: CATKRTDTQYF.

Many counts were recorded for this clonotype. The rearrangement links TRBV5-1 to TRBJ2-5; 8 nucleotides line up with TRBD1. Germline trimming cut 1 base from V and 3 bases from J; bases unmatched to any gene: 5. This CDR3 has 15 amino acids. CDR1 and CDR2 (germline): SGHRS, YFSETQ. The CDR3 DNA sequence: TGCGCCAGCAGCTTGTTTGGACAGGGAGAAGAGACCCAGTACTTC. Residues: CASSLFGQGEETQYF.

This clonotype was counted at least ten times. The J gene is TRBJ2-7, the V gene TRBV5-1; D ambiguous. The CDR3 contains 13 residues. Germline V gene sequence: CDR1 SGHRS, CDR2 YFSETQ. The V end was cut by 1 base, the J end by 5 bases, with 10 bases between. The CDR3 nucleotides read TGCGCCAGCAGCTTGAGTATCTTAGACGAGCAGTACTTC. This codes for CASSLSILDEQYF.

This clonotype was counted at least ten times. The chain's CDR3 is CASGWYNEQFF. CDR3 bases: TGCGCCAGCGGGTGGTACAATGAGCAGTTCTTC. The chain has TRBV10-2 and TRBJ2-1; unclear D gene. Germline-derived CDR1 and CDR2 are WSHSY and SAAADI. Trimming took off 8 bases at V and 4 bases at J, with 6 bases between the two ends. This CDR3 has 11 residues.

This clonotype was counted ten times or more. This chain joins TRBV7-2 and TRBJ2-7, with 9 positions matching TRBD1. V shed 5 bases, J shed 3 bases, and the junction held 5 bases outside the gene matches. This CDR3 comprises 14 residues. Germline assignment: CDR1 SGHTA and CDR2 FQGNSA. CDR3: CASSQGQGDYEQYF. The CDR3 nucleotides are TGTGCCAGCAGCCAGGGACAGGGCGACTACGAGCAGTACTTC.

This clonotype was picked up many times. This chain joins TRBV29-1 and TRBJ2-3; D unclear. The CDR3 length is 12 residues. Germline CDR1 reads SQVTM; CDR2 reads ANQGSEA. Between the trimmed V and J ends, which lost 7 bases and 6 bases, there was a span of 14 bases. The CDR3 here is CSASWGADTQYF. CDR3 DNA sequence: TGCAGCGCTTCTTGGGGTGCTGATACGCAGTATTTT.

This clonotype was observed at least ten times. This chain's CDR3 is CASSVQGASNYGYTF. CDR3 nucleotide sequence: TGTGCCAGCAGCGTACAGGGGGCCTCTAACTATGGCTACACCTTC. V usage is TRBV5-6 and J usage is TRBJ1-2, with 9 nucleotides matching TRBD1. Trimming removed 4 bases from V and 0 bases from J; junction bases left unmatched: 4. Germline V gives CDR1 SGHDT, CDR2 YYEEEE. The CDR3 totals 15 residues.

In its sample, this clonotype was seen many times. The rearrangement joins TRBV14 to TRBJ2-3; D may match TRBD1 or TRBD2 (5 bases each). The V and J ends lost 0 bases and 5 bases respectively, with 15 bases between them. The CDR3 runs 16 residues. Per the germline V gene, CDR1 is SGHDN and CDR2 is FVKESK. CDR3 DNA: TGTGCCAGCAGCCAAGATGTCGGGACGGTGGTAGATACGCAGTATTTT. It translates to CASSQDVGTVVDTQYF.

This clonotype was detected ten times or more. The chain joins TRBV27 to TRBJ2-6, with 7 nucleotides matching TRBD1. CDR3 length: 16 amino acids. Germline CDR1 reads MNHEY; CDR2 reads SMNVEV (reference sequence). Losses at the gene ends were 4 bases for V and 0 bases for J; bases not matched to a gene: 3. CDR3 sequence: CASSYRGSSGANVLTF. The CDR3 DNA reads as TGTGCCAGCAGTTACAGGGGAAGCTCTGGGGCCAACGTCCTGACTTTC. The full variable domain, completed using reference TRBV27 and TRBJ2-6, is EAQVTQNPRYLITVTGKKLTVTCSQNMNHEYMSWYRQDPGLGLRQIYYSMNVEVTDKGDVPEGYKVSRKEKRNFPLILESPSPNQTSLYFCASSYRGSSGANVLTFGAGSRLTVL.

This clonotype was recorded at least ten times. In nucleotides, the CDR3 is TGCAGTGCTTCGTGGGGGATGGGACAGCCCCAGCATTTT. Encoded protein: CSASWGMGQPQHF. The chain couples TRBV20-1 to TRBJ1-5, with D possibly matching TRBD1 (5 bases). From germline, CDR1 is DFQATT and CDR2 SNEGSKA (reference sequence). Between the trimmed V and J ends, which lost 5 bases and 7 bases, there was a span of 15 bases. The CDR3 is 13 residues long.

The rearrangement joins TRBV12-3 or TRBV12-4 to TRBJ2-2; no clear D gene. The V end lost 7 bases, the J end lost 5 bases, and 11 bases lay between the germline ends. The CDR3 extends over 13 amino acids. CDR3 region: CASTPSRTGELFF. The CDR3 region has the DNA TGTGCCAGCACCCCCTCGCGGACCGGGGAGCTGTTTTTT.

The rearrangement links TRBV6-5 to TRBJ1-1; D is possibly TRBD1 (5 bases). Germline loops: CDR1 MNHEY, CDR2 SVGAGI. Trimming took off 0 bases at V and 1 base at J, with 15 bases between the two ends. CDR3 size: 17 residues. The CDR3 loop is CASSYSTLSRENTEAFF. The CDR3 DNA follows: TGTGCCAGCAGTTACTCGACGCTGAGCAGGGAGAACACTGAAGCTTTCTTT.

Comments on this clonotype: This could be a read error, since a much larger clone is one nucleotide away. The chain couples TRBV20-1 to TRBJ1-5; TRBD1 aligns across 8 bases. Germline V gene lookup returns CDR1 DFQATT and CDR2 SNEGSKA (reference sequence). This CDR3 region has 16 residues. The V gene end was trimmed by 6 bases and the J gene end by 3 bases; junction bases not matched to a gene: 13. CDR3 nucleotide sequence: TGCAGTGCCCCTACTGCGGGACAGGTAATCAATCAGCCCCAGCATTTT. It is translated as CSAPTAGQVINQPQHF.

This clonotype was recorded at least ten times. The rearrangement uses TRBV12-3 or TRBV12-4 and TRBJ2-6, with unresolved D. The CDR3 loop spans 14 amino acids. Trimming removed 5 bases at V and 3 bases at J, with 8 bases between. In nucleotides, the CDR3 is TGTGCCAGCAGTCCCGTCGGTGGGGCCAACGTCCTGACTTTC. Translating it yields CASSPVGGANVLTF.

This clonotype came up many times. The rearrangement uses TRBV20-1 and TRBJ2-1; D is uncertain. V was trimmed by 3 bases and J by 7 bases, leaving 7 bases between them. CDR3 size: 11 residues. Germline lookup yields CDR1 DFQATT and CDR2 SNEGSKA (reference sequence). The DNA of the CDR3 is TGCAGTGCTAGTAAGTTTAATGAGCAGTTCTTC. This gives the protein CSASKFNEQFF.

This clonotype was observed many times. This chain uses TRBV5-6 with TRBJ2-1, with 9 bases identical to TRBD2. V was pared by 2 bases and J by 4 bases, with 10 bases of the junction left unmatched. Germline CDR1 is SGHDT and CDR2 is YYEEEE. The CDR3 is 17 residues long. The CDR3 nucleotides read TGTGCCAGCAGCTTCTACCGCGGGGGGGCCTCGTACAATGAGCAGTTCTTC. It specifies CASSFYRGGASYNEQFF.

Turning to this clonotype: This clone may be a read error of a much larger clone one base away. The CDR3 nucleotides read TGCAGTGCTAAAAGGGACCAGATGCAGTATTTT. Protein sequence: CSAKRDQMQYF. The chain employs TRBV20-1 and TRBJ2-3; either TRBD1 or TRBD2 may fit D (5 bases each). V lost 4 bases and J lost 11, with 13 bases in between. This CDR3 is built from 11 residues. Germline-derived CDR1 and CDR2 are DFQATT and SNEGSKA (reference sequence).

This clonotype was observed at least ten times. This chain connects TRBV7-9 to TRBJ2-3, with a possible D match to TRBD1 (6 bases). V lost 5 bases to trimming and J lost 5 bases, with 14 bases between them. The germline V gene encodes CDR1 SEHNR and CDR2 FQNEAQ (reference sequence). This CDR3 region has 14 residues. CDR3 nucleotides: TGTGCCAGCAGCATACAGGGATCCTTAGATACGCAGTATTTT. It yields the protein CASSIQGSLDTQYF.

This clonotype was detected only a few times. This chain connects TRBV7-6 to TRBJ2-7, with 9 bases aligning to TRBD1. The CDR3 contains 15 residues. Germline values: CDR1 SGHVS, CDR2 FNYEAQ. Germline trimming cut 5 bases from V and 5 bases from J; bases unmatched to any gene: 10. In nucleotides, the CDR3 is TGTGCCAGCAGCCAACCGGGACAGGGTGTCGACGAGCAGTACTTC. This encodes CASSQPGQGVDEQYF.

This clonotype occurred many times. This chain connects TRBV9 to TRBJ2-7; 7 nucleotides align to TRBD1. Trimming took 4 bases from V and 6 from J; bases not matched to a gene: 1. The CDR3 runs to 11 residues. Germline CDR1 SGDLS, CDR2 YYNGEE. This CDR3 is CASSRDSEQYF. CDR3 sequence (DNA): TGTGCCAGCAGCCGGGACAGCGAGCAGTACTTC.

In its sample, this clonotype was seen many times. The genes are TRBV6-6 and TRBJ2-6; the D is unclear. The CDR3 spans 17 residues. The V end lost 5 bases, the J end lost 4 bases, and 18 bases lay between the germline ends. CDR1 MNHNY and CDR2 SVGAGI come from the germline V gene (reference sequence). In nucleotides, the CDR3 is TGTGCCAGCAGTCGGACGACCCTCCAGCTCGGGGCCAACGTCCTGACTTTC. Protein: CASSRTTLQLGANVLTF.

This clonotype was detected many times. The rearrangement joins TRBV10-3 to TRBJ2-3, with D unresolved. The ends were cut back, 6 bases at V and 3 bases at J, with 13 bases in the middle. Germline V gene lookup returns CDR1 ENHRY and CDR2 SYGVKD. The CDR3 extends over 14 amino acids. The CDR3, as DNA: TGTGCCATCAGAGGCGGAATGAATACAGATACGCAGTATTTT. Translating it yields CAIRGGMNTDTQYF.

This chain connects TRBV5-1 to TRBJ2-2; D is possibly TRBD1 (5 bases). Germline assignment: CDR1 SGHRS and CDR2 YFSETQ. V was pared by 2 bases and J by 1 base, with 9 bases between. This CDR3 has 15 residues. CDR3 in DNA: TGCGCCAGCAGCTTACGAAGGGGGAACACCGGGGAGCTGTTTTTT. Translation gives CASSLRRGNTGELFF.

This clonotype was observed at least ten times. The chain uses TRBV14 and TRBJ2-1, with TRBD1 identical over 11 bases. The V gene end was trimmed by 4 bases and the J gene end by 9 bases; junction bases not matched to a gene: 11. Germline CDR1 SGHDN, CDR2 FVKESK. The CDR3 consists of 16 residues. DNA of the CDR3: TGTGCCAGCAGCCCGCTGTCGGACAGGGGGCAGGGTGAGCAGTTCTTC. Encoded protein: CASSPLSDRGQGEQFF.